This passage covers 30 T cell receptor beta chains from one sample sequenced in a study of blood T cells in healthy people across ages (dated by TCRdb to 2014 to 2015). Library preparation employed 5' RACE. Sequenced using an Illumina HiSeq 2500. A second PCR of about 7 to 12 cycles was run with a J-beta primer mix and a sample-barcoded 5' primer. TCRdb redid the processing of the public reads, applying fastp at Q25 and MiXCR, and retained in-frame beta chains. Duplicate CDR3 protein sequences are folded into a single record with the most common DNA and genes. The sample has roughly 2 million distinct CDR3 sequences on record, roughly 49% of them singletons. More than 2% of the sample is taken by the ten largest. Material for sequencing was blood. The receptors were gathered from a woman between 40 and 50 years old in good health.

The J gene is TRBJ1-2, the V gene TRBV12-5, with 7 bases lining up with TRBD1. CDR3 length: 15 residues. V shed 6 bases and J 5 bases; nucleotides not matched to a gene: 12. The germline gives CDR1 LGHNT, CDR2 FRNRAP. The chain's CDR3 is CASGGTSTGWYGYTF. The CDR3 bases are TGTGCTAGTGGGGGGACCTCGACAGGGTGGTATGGCTACACCTTC.

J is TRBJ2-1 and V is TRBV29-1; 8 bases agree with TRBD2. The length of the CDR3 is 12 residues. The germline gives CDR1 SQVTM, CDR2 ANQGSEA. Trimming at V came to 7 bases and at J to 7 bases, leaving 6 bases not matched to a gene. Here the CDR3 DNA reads TGCAGCGCAGGAGCGGGGGCGAATGAGCAGTTCTTC. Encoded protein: CSAGAGANEQFF.

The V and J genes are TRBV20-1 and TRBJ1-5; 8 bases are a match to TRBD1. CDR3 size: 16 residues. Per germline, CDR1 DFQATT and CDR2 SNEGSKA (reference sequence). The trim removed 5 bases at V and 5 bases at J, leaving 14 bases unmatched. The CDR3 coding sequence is TGCAGTGCTGGGCGGATGGGCAGGGGGCCGGATCAGCCCCAGCATTTT. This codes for CSAGRMGRGPDQPQHF.

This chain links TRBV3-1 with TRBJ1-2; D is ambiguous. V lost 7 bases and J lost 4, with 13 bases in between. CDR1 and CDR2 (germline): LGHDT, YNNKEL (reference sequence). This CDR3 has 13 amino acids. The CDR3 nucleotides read TGTGCCAGCACGGGTCCTCCTCGCTATGGCTACACCTTC. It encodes CASTGPPRYGYTF.

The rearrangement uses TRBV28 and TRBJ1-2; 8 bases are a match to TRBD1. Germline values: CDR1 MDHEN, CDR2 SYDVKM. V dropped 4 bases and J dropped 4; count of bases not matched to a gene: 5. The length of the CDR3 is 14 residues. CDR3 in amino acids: CASSSGQELYGYTF. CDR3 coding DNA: TGTGCCAGCAGTTCGGGACAGGAACTCTATGGCTACACCTTC.

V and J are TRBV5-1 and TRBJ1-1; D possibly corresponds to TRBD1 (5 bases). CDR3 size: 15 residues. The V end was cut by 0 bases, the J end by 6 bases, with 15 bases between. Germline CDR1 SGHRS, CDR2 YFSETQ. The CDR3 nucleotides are TGCGCCAGCAGCTTGGCCCTACAGGCTTTCTCTGAAGCTTTCTTT. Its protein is CASSLALQAFSEAFF.

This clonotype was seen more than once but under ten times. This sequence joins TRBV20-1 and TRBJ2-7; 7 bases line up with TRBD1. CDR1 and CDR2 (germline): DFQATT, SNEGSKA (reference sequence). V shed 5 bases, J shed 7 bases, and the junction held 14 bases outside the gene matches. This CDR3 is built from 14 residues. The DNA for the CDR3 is TGCAGTGCTCCTCGACAGGGCTTAACGGGGGAGCAGTACTTC. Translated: CSAPRQGLTGEQYF.

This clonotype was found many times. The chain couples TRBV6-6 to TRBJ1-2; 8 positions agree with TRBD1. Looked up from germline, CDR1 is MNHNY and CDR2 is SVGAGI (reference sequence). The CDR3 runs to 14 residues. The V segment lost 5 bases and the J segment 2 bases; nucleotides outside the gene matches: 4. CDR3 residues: CASSRDRTNYGYTF. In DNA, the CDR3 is TGTGCCAGCAGTCGGGACAGGACAAACTATGGCTACACCTTC.

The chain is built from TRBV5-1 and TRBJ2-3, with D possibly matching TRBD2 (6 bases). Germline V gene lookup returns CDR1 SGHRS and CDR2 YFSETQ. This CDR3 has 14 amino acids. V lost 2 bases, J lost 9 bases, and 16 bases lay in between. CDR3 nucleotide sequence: TGCGCCAGCAGCTTAAGTGGGGACTTGACAACGCAGTATTTT. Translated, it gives CASSLSGDLTTQYF.

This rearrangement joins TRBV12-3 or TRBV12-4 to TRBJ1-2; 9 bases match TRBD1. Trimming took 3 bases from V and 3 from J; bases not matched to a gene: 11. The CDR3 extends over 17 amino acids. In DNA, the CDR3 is TGTGCCAGCAGTTTTCATAAAACAGGGGGCGTGGACTATGGCTACACCTTC. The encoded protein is CASSFHKTGGVDYGYTF.

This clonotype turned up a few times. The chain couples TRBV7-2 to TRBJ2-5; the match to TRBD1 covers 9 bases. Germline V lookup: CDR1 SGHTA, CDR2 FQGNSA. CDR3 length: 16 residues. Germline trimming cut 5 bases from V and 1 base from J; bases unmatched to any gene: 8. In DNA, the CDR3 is TGTGCCAGCAGCACCCGGACAGGGGTTTCCCAAGAGACCCAGTACTTC. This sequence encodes CASSTRTGVSQETQYF. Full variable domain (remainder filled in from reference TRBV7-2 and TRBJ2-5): GAGVSQSPSNKVTEKGKDVELRCDPISGHTALYWYRQSLGQGLEFLIYFQGNSAPDKSGLPSDRFSAERTGGSVSTLTIQRTQQEDSAVYLCASSTRTGVSQETQYFGPGTRLLVL.

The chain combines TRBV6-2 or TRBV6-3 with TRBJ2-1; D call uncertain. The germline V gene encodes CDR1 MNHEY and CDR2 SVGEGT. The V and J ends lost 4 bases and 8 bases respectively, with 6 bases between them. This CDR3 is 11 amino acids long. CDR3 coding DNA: TGTGCCAGCAGTTGGCAGTATGAGCAGTTCTTC. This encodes CASSWQYEQFF.

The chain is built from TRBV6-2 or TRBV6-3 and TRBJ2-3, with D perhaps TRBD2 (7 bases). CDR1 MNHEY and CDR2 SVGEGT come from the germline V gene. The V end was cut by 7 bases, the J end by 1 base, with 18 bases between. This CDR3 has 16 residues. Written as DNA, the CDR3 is TGTGCCAGCATGTTGAGGGGGGGCCATGGCACAGATACGCAGTATTTT. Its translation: CASMLRGGHGTDTQYF.

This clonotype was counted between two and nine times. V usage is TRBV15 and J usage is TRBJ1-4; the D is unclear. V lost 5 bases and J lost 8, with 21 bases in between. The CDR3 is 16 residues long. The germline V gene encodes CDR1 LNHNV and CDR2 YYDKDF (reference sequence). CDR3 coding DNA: TGTGCCACCAGCCGAGGGTCTCTCGGGATCGGCGAAAAACTGTTTTTT. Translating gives CATSRGSLGIGEKLFF. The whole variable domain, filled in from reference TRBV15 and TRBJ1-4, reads DAMVIQNPRYQVTQFGKPVTLSCSQTLNHNVMYWYQQKSSQAPKLLFHYYDKDFNNEADTPDNFQSRRPNTSFCFLDIRSPGLGDTAMYLCATSRGSLGIGEKLFFGSGTQLSVL.

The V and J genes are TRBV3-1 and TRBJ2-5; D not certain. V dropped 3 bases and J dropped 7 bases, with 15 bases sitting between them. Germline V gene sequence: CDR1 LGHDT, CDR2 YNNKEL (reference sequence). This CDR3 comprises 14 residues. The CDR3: CASSQGTSVGTQYF. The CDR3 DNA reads TGTGCCAGCAGCCAGGGTACGTCTGTGGGGACCCAGTACTTC.

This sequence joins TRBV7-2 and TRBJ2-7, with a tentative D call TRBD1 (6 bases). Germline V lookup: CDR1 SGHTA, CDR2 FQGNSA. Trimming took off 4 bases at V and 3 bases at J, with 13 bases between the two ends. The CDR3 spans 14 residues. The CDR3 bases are TGTGCCAGCAGCTCTACGGGACAAATCTACGAGCAGTACTTC. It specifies CASSSTGQIYEQYF. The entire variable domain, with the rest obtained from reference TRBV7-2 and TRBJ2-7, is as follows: GAGVSQSPSNKVTEKGKDVELRCDPISGHTALYWYRQSLGQGLEFLIYFQGNSAPDKSGLPSDRFSAERTGGSVSTLTIQRTQQEDSAVYLCASSSTGQIYEQYFGPGTRLTVT.

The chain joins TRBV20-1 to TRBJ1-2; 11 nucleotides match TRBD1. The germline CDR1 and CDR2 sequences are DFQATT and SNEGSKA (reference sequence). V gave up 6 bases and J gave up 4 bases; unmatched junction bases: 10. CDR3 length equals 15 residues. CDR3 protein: CSARRGTGGIYGYTF. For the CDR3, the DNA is TGCAGTGCCCGGCGAGGGACAGGGGGGATCTATGGCTACACCTTC.

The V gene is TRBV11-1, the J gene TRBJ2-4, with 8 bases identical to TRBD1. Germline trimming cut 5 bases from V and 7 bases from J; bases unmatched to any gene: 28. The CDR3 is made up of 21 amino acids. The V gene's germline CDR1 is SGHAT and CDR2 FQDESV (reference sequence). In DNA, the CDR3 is TGTGCCAGCAGCACTCTTTACGGGACAGGTAACCGTTCGGGTGGAAGTAACATTCAGTACTTC. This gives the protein CASSTLYGTGNRSGGSNIQYF.

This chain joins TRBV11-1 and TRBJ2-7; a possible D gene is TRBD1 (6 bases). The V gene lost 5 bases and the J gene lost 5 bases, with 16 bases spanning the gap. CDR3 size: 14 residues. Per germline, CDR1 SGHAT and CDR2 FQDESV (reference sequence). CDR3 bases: TGTGCCAGCAGCCATGGTAGGGGGATCCACGAGCAGTACTTC. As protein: CASSHGRGIHEQYF.

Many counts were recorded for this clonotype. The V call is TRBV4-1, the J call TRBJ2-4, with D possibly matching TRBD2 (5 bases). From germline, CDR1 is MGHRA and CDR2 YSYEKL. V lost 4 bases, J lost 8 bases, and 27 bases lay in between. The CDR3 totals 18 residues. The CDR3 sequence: CASSPSREWEMNGDIQYF. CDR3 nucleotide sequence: TGCGCCAGCAGCCCCAGCCGTGAGTGGGAGATGAATGGTGACATTCAGTACTTC.

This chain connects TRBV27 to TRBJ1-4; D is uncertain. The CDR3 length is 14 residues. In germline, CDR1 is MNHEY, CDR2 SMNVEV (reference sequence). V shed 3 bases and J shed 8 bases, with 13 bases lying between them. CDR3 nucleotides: TGTGCCAGCAGTTTCGACGGAGCGAGGGAAAAACTGTTTTTT. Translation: CASSFDGAREKLFF.

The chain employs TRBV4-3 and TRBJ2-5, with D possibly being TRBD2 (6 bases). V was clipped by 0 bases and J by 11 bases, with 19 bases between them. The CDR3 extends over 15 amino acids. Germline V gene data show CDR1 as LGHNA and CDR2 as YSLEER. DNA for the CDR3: TGCGCCAGCAGCCAAGACGGTCGGCGGGGCAATGAGCAGTACTTC. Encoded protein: CASSQDGRRGNEQYF.

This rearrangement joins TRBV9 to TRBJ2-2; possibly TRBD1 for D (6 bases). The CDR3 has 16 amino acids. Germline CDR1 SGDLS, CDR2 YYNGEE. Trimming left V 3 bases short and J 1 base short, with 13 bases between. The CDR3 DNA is TGTGCCAGCAGCGGAACAGGGTTGGGGAACACCGGGGAGCTGTTTTTT. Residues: CASSGTGLGNTGELFF.

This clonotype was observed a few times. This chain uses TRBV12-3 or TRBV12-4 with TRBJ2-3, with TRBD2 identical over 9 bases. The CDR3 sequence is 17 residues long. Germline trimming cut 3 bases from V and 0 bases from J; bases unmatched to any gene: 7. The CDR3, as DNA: TGTGCCAGCAGTTTGGGCCAGACTAGCGGAAGCACAGATACGCAGTATTTT. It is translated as CASSLGQTSGSTDTQYF.

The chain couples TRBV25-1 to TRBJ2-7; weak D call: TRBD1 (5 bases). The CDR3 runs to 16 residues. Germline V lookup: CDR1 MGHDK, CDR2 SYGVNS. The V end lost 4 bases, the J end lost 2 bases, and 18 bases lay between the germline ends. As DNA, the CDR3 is TGTGCCAGCAGTGGTCATGGTAGGGGAACCCCCTACGAGCAGTACTTC. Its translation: CASSGHGRGTPYEQYF.

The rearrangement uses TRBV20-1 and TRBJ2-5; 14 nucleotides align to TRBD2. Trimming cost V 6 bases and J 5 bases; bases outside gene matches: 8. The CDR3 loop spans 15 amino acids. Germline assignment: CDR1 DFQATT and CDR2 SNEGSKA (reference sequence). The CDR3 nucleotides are TGCAGTGCGAAGACTAGCGGGAGGGCCGGGGAGACCCAGTACTTC. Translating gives CSAKTSGRAGETQYF.

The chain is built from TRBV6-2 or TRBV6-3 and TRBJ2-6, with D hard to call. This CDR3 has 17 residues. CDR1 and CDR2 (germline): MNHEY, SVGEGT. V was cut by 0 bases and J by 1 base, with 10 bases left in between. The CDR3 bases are TGTGCCAGCAGTTACTCGGGTTCCCCTTCTGGGGCCAACGTCCTGACTTTC. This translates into CASSYSGSPSGANVLTF.

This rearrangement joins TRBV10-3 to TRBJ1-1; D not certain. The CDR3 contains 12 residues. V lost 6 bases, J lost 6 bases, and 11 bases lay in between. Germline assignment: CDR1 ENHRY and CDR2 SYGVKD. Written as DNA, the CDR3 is TGTGCCATCAGGGAGAGGCAATCTGAAGCTTTCTTT. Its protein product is CAIRERQSEAFF.

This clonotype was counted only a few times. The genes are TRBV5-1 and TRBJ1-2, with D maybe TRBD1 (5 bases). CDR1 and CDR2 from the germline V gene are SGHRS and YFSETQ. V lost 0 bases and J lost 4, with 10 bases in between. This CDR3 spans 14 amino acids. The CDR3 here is CASSLDIGAYGYTF. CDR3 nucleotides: TGCGCCAGCAGCTTGGATATAGGGGCCTATGGCTACACCTTC.

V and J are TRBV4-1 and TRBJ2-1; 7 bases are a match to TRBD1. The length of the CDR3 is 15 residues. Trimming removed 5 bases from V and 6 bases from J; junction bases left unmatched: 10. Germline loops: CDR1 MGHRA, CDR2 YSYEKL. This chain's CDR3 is CASSSGQVAPNEQFF. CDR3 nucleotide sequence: TGCGCCAGCAGCTCCGGACAGGTGGCGCCCAATGAGCAGTTCTTC.